This TCR beta chain was recovered during a study of T cell responses to AZD1222 COVID-19 vaccine (dated by TCRdb to about 2021). For context, the study as a whole: Because spike-specific TCR depth and breadth did not differ between the two schedules, AZD1222 recipients who got a second dose at roughly 4 weeks were pooled with those who got a second dose at roughly 12 weeks. A total of 233 trial participants underwent TCR sequencing, of whom approximately 200 had received two doses of AZD1222 and 26 had received two doses of the MenACWY control vaccine. Enrollment into the trials was organized by age into subgroups of 18-55, 56-69 and 70-plus years, and those subgroups contained approximately 150, 30 and 60 TCR-sequenced participants, respectively.

Results the study describes overall, beyond this receptor: Spike-specific TCR breadth and depth rose significantly after two AZD1222 doses compared with day 0 and with MenACWY recipients. Participants were mostly white British, with more females than males. The authors suggested clonal diversity may have been underestimated. The 56-69-year group was small, and its depth increase did not reach significance, likely because of low power. CD4 TCRs associated with the vaccine covered the entire spike protein, and the dominant responses were in regions 160-218 and 743-854. Epitopes outside the regions mutated in the B.1.351 and B.1.1.7 variants were reportedly recognized by nearly half of the unique spike-specific TCRs. Because no samples from the day 14 peak response were available, repertoires could be characterized only after the peak T cell response. Conclusions about previously exposed vaccinees were limited because only six AZD1222 recipients were SARS-CoV-2 seropositive at baseline.

The sample's time point label, decoded: baseline before first vaccination. Vaccinee samples came from UK trials COV001 and COV002, including a single-blind randomized controlled phase 2/3 trial of AZD1222 (ChAdOx1 nCoV-19) in healthy adults. Trial participant PBMC samples were collected at day 0 and day 28 after the second dose for TCRbeta chain sequencing. The CDR3 regions of human TCRbeta chains were analyzed by immunosequencing. The study's own analysis went as follows. TCRs in the repertoires were compared against a reference library of SARS-CoV-2-specific TCRs that had been generated with the MIRA antigen-specificity platform. Breadth meant the fraction of unique TCRs that were SARS-CoV-2-associated, whereas depth meant the fraction of total T cells that were SARS-CoV-2-associated. Using the MIRA data, each spike-specific TCR was mapped to the spike region that the TCR reacts to and placed in a CD4 or CD8 class. Log10-transformed breadth and depth values were compared by one-way ANOVA with Sidak's multiple comparisons tests. Not all clones reach the TCRdb copy of this immuneACCESS table, which keeps in-frame sequences only. Checked studies attribute under half of the gap to unresolved V genes and leave the rest unexplained. Clone size and V and J calls were adopted from that table, with D and trimming inferred from the DNA. The sample table contains 95,000 to 100,000 clones; only one count was recorded for about nine tenths of them. Of the sample, approximately 30% is held by the ten largest clones.

The CDR1 and CDR2 encoded by the germline V gene are SQVTM and ANQGSEA. The junction shows trimming of 7 bases on V and 1 base on J, and the gene matches do not reach 6 bases of it. The CDR3 runs 14 amino acids, cysteine and phenylalanine included. Here the CDR3 DNA is all that survives: 42 bases in frame from base 1. In the case of this clone: The target of this receptor is not known. No quality values exist for individual bases; no much larger clone is one base distant.

The sequences come from peripheral blood, collected on day 0 of AZD1222 vaccination. Recombination linked TRBV29-1 to TRBJ2-3; 9 central nucleotides agree with TRBD2. The sequence came from an adult in good health. The sequenced DNA: TGCAGCGCCCTCCCTAGCGGGGGCACAGATACGCAGTATTTT. Its translation reads: CSALPSGGTDTQYF.